The clone carrying this T cell receptor (beta chain) showed up just a few times. Its antigen is currently unknown. The CDR3 is made up of 13 amino acids. From germline, CDR1 is LNHDA and CDR2 SQIVND (reference sequence). V lost 6 bases to trimming and J lost 4 bases; unmatched junction nucleotides: 2. The entry originates in a study of cytomegalovirus exposure and HLA in healthy donors. Regarding the study as a whole: It has been reported that TCR beta sequences accurately predicted the HLA-A and HLA-B alleles of most subjects.

PCR employed 60 Vbeta and 13 Jbeta primers. Clones were sequenced by immunoSEQ multiplex PCR, and TCRdb holds only the in-frame ones, with some missing. The table has more than 150,000 clones, roughly 75% seen once. The TCR originated in a woman aged 30 to 39 in good health and CMV-seronegative. The sequenced material came from PBMCs. The chain carries TRBV19 and TRBJ1-1, with TRBD1 identical over 10 bases. The CDR3 nucleotides read TGTGCCAGTAGAAGGACAGGGGGCACTGAAGCTTTCTTT. As protein: CASRRTGGTEAFF.